The 14 T cell receptor beta chains listed next were all sequenced from one sample in a study of human T cells and chemical hapten exposure. Described time point: patch test 1, 2 weeks after DPC sensitization. Treatment reported: therapeutic diphenylcyclopropenone sensitization with weekly scalp DPC. From the RACE reads, TCRdb called clonotypes with MiXCR, one entry per CDR3 protein. The data hold tens of thousands of distinct CDR3 sequences, with about 31% observed a single time. Sequenced here: whole blood, sampled in connection with sensitization to the hapten diphenylcyclopropenone (DPC). The receptors derive from a man in his forties or fifties with alopecia areata. Some clones in this sample may be carry-over from other donors' samples.

The CDR3 DNA sequence: TGTGCCAGCAGGACAGGGAACCACGAGCAGTACTTC. It yields the protein CASRTGNHEQYF. The chain is built from TRBV28 and TRBJ2-7, with 7 nucleotides matching TRBD1. The CDR3 is made up of 12 amino acids. Germline CDR1 MDHEN, CDR2 SYDVKM. V was clipped by 6 bases and J by 5 bases; unmatched bases: 4.

This rearrangement joins TRBV14 to TRBJ2-7; 9 nucleotides line up with TRBD2. Germline V gene lookup returns CDR1 SGHDN and CDR2 FVKESK. The CDR3 length is 18 residues. Trimming took 4 bases from V and 0 from J; bases not matched to a gene: 13. The CDR3 spells CASSPGPRLADRSYEQYF. Written as DNA, the CDR3 is TGTGCCAGCAGCCCCGGACCCCGACTAGCGGATCGCTCCTACGAGCAGTACTTC.

This clonotype showed up just a few times. The chain joins TRBV5-1 to TRBJ2-7, with D tentatively TRBD1 (7 bases). Germline lookup yields CDR1 SGHRS and CDR2 YFSETQ. Trimming left V 4 bases short and J 4 bases short, with 15 bases between. This CDR3 is built from 14 residues. The CDR3: CASSRGTVEYEQYF. Written as DNA, the CDR3 is TGCGCCAGCAGCCGCGGGACAGTCGAGTACGAGCAGTACTTC. The variable domain in full, completed from reference TRBV5-1 and TRBJ2-7, reads KAGVTQTPRYLIKTRGQQVTLSCSPISGHRSVSWYQQTPGQGLQFLFEYFSETQRNKGNFPGRFSGRQFSNSRSEMNVSTLELGDSALYLCASSRGTVEYEQYFGPGTRLTVT.

The chain uses TRBV5-4 and TRBJ2-7; TRBD1 is a possible D gene (6 bases). V lost 3 bases and J 4 bases, leaving 14 bases between the germline ends. CDR3 length: 14 amino acids. Germline-derived CDR1 and CDR2 are SGHNT and YYREEE (reference sequence). The CDR3 here is CASSSTSQGYEQYF. CDR3 sequence (DNA): TGTGCCAGCAGCTCAACTTCACAGGGTTACGAGCAGTACTTC.

This clonotype was counted a few times. The rearrangement uses TRBV10-1 and TRBJ2-3; D gene uncertain. Trimming took off 4 bases at V and 2 bases at J, with 10 bases between the two ends. This CDR3 contains 14 residues. The V gene's germline CDR1 is WNHNN and CDR2 SYGVQD (reference sequence). The CDR3 sequence: CASSGYSPTDTQYF. CDR3 in DNA: TGCGCCAGCAGTGGATACAGCCCCACAGATACGCAGTATTTT.

This clonotype was recorded a few times. The V call is TRBV3-1, the J call TRBJ2-2; 13 positions agree with TRBD2. The ends lost 4 bases at V and 4 bases at J; junction bases unmatched: 9. CDR1 and CDR2 (germline): LGHDT, YNNKEL (reference sequence). The CDR3 has 18 residues. CDR3 residues: CASSLGLAGALGTGELFF. In nucleotides, the CDR3 is TGTGCCAGCAGCCTAGGACTAGCGGGAGCCCTTGGCACCGGGGAGCTGTTTTTT.

This clonotype was seen many times. The rearrangement uses TRBV29-1 and TRBJ2-2, with D tentatively TRBD1 (6 bases). This CDR3 has 16 residues. The V gene lost 7 bases and the J gene lost 6 bases, with 24 bases spanning the gap. From germline, CDR1 is SQVTM and CDR2 ANQGSEA. CDR3 protein: CSATLGGAVRPGELFF. As DNA, the CDR3 is TGCAGCGCCACTCTAGGGGGTGCGGTTCGACCCGGGGAGCTGTTTTTT.

The V call is TRBV28, the J call TRBJ1-6, with TRBD1 matching 10 bases. The germline gives CDR1 MDHEN, CDR2 SYDVKM. This CDR3 has 20 amino acids. The J segment lost 1 base and the V segment lost 3 bases, leaving 12 bases of the junction unmatched. The CDR3 loop is CASSLLTGTGDYSYNSPLHF. In nucleotides, the CDR3 is TGTGCCAGCAGTTTGCTTACCGGGACAGGGGATTATTCCTATAATTCACCCCTCCACTTT.

CDR3 bases: TGTGCCAGCAGCTGGGGACTAGCGGGACACAATGAGCAGTTCTTC. Amino acid sequence: CASSWGLAGHNEQFF. The rearrangement uses TRBV7-2 and TRBJ2-1; 13 positions match TRBD2. The CDR3 has 15 amino acids. V was clipped by 4 bases and J by 5 bases; unmatched bases: 2. Germline V gene data show CDR1 as SGHTA and CDR2 as FQGNSA.

This clonotype appeared a few times. J is TRBJ1-4 and V is TRBV7-2; possibly TRBD1 for D (6 bases). The CDR3 loop spans 14 amino acids. Trimming pared 3 bases from V and 8 bases from J, leaving 13 bases between. The germline V gene has CDR1 SGHTA and CDR2 FQGNSA. For the CDR3, the DNA is TGTGCCAGCAGCTTGGACAGTGGGCGAGAAAAACTGTTTTTT. Protein product: CASSLDSGREKLFF. Filled out from reference TRBV7-2 and TRBJ1-4, the complete variable domain reads GAGVSQSPSNKVTEKGKDVELRCDPISGHTALYWYRQSLGQGLEFLIYFQGNSAPDKSGLPSDRFSAERTGGSVSTLTIQRTQQEDSAVYLCASSLDSGREKLFFGSGTQLSVL.

The chain has TRBV6-5 and TRBJ2-3; 8 positions agree with TRBD2. Germline trimming cut 0 bases from V and 3 bases from J; bases unmatched to any gene: 8. Germline CDR1 and CDR2: MNHEY and SVGAGI. The CDR3 contains 17 residues. CDR3 DNA: TGTGCCAGCAGTTACTCATTAGCGGGGCTGGGGACAGATACGCAGTATTTT. It yields the protein CASSYSLAGLGTDTQYF.

V usage is TRBV25-1 and J usage is TRBJ2-1; perhaps TRBD1 as D (6 bases). CDR1 and CDR2 from the germline V gene are MGHDK and SYGVNS. Trimming shortened V by 6 bases and J by 2 bases, and 14 bases separated the two germline ends. CDR3 length: 15 amino acids. CDR3 protein: CASSKQGPAYNEQFF. CDR3 in DNA: TGTGCCAGCAGCAAGCAGGGGCCCGCCTACAATGAGCAGTTCTTC. Drawing the rest from reference TRBV25-1 and TRBJ2-1, the complete variable domain is EADIYQTPRYLVIGTGKKITLECSQTMGHDKMYWYQQDPGMELHLIHYSYGVNSTEKGDLSSESTVSRIRTEHFPLTLESARPSHTSQYLCASSKQGPAYNEQFFGPGTRLTVL.

The chain carries TRBV29-1 and TRBJ1-1, with TRBD1 as a possible D gene (6 bases). CDR1 and CDR2 from the germline V gene are SQVTM and ANQGSEA. The V and J ends lost 4 bases and 12 bases respectively, with 9 bases between them. The CDR3 consists of 9 residues. CDR3 sequence (DNA): TGCAGCGTTGGGACAGAAACTTTCTTT. Translation: CSVGTETFF.

This sequence joins TRBV12-3 or TRBV12-4 and TRBJ2-2, with 16 positions matching TRBD2. The CDR3 extends over 21 amino acids. V lost 4 bases to trimming and J lost 2 bases; unmatched junction nucleotides: 13. The CDR3 protein is CASSSARGGLAGGINTGELFF. The CDR3 DNA sequence: TGTGCCAGCAGTTCGGCCCGCGGGGGACTAGCGGGAGGGATTAACACCGGGGAGCTGTTTTTT.